The 23 T cell receptor beta chains in this list originate from one sample, sequenced in a study of T cells of healthy individuals. MiXCR, run by TCRdb on the 5' RACE reads, gives a single entry per CDR3 protein. The table has around 100,000 distinct CDR3 sequences, approximately 15% seen once. Source of these receptors: a human donor in good health.

The rearrangement links TRBV10-3 to TRBJ1-6; tentative D call: TRBD1 (6 bases). Germline CDR1 reads ENHRY; CDR2 reads SYGVKD. Between the trimmed V and J ends, which lost 8 bases and 5 bases, there was a span of 13 bases. The CDR3 contains 14 residues. Here the CDR3 DNA reads TGTGCCATCCGAGCCCGGGACAATAATTCACCCCTCCACTTT. This encodes CAIRARDNNSPLHF.

This clonotype was observed many times. The chain is built from TRBV29-1 and TRBJ2-1; 12 nucleotides align to TRBD2. Germline V gene sequence: CDR1 SQVTM, CDR2 ANQGSEA. Unmatched junction bases numbered 11, after V lost 6 bases and J lost 8 bases. This CDR3 has 15 residues. The CDR3 sequence is CSVALAGGPRYEQFF. For the CDR3, the DNA is TGCAGCGTCGCCCTAGCGGGAGGGCCTAGGTATGAGCAGTTCTTC.

The CDR3 bases are TGCGCCAGCAGCCAAGATGGCCTAGCGGCGAACACCGGGGAGCTGTTTTTT. It translates to CASSQDGLAANTGELFF. The rearrangement uses TRBV4-3 and TRBJ2-2, with TRBD2 matching over 7 bases. Germline V lookup: CDR1 LGHNA, CDR2 YSLEER. This CDR3 has 17 amino acids. After removal of 0 bases from V and 0 bases from J, the junction contained 4 bases not matched to a gene.

The rearrangement uses TRBV4-1 and TRBJ1-5; D unclear. Between the trimmed V and J ends, which lost 1 base and 0 bases, there was a span of 10 bases. The germline CDR1 and CDR2 sequences are MGHRA and YSYEKL. The CDR3 covers 16 residues. The CDR3 region is CASSQGAAYSNQPQHF. The CDR3, as DNA: TGCGCCAGCAGCCAAGGGGCGGCTTATAGCAATCAGCCCCAGCATTTT.

This clonotype has just a few counts. The rearrangement joins TRBV7-9 to TRBJ1-2; D unresolved. Trimming shortened V by 5 bases and J by 2 bases, and 18 bases separated the two germline ends. Looked up from germline, CDR1 is SEHNR and CDR2 is FQNEAQ (reference sequence). The CDR3 is made up of 16 amino acids. Here the CDR3 DNA reads TGTGCCAGCAGCCCCCAACCGGGCCCGGAGAACTATGGCTACACCTTC. Protein sequence: CASSPQPGPENYGYTF. The complete variable domain, with remaining parts taken from reference TRBV7-9 and TRBJ1-2, reads DTGVSQNPRHKITKRGQNVTFRCDPISEHNRLYWYRQTLGQGPEFLTYFQNEAQLEKSRLLSDRFSAERPKGSFSTLEIQRTEQGDSAMYLCASSPQPGPENYGYTFGSGTRLTVV.

This clonotype has just a few counts. This chain links TRBV7-2 with TRBJ2-7, with D possibly being TRBD1 or TRBD2 (5 bases each). Germline CDR1 SGHTA, CDR2 FQGNSA. The CDR3 is 13 amino acids. V dropped 5 bases and J dropped 4 bases, with 12 bases sitting between them. DNA for the CDR3: TGTGCCAGCAGCCGGGACCCTAGATACGAGCAGTACTTC. Its protein product is CASSRDPRYEQYF.

V and J are TRBV4-1 and TRBJ2-6; 7 nucleotides line up with TRBD2. Germline CDR1 MGHRA, CDR2 YSYEKL. V shed 4 bases and J 2 bases; nucleotides not matched to a gene: 14. The CDR3 spans 19 residues. CDR3 DNA: TGCGCCAGCAGCCGAGAGAGCGGGACTTCATCCCCTGGGGCCAACGTCCTGACTTTC. It encodes CASSRESGTSSPGANVLTF.

Of note for this clonotype: A read error may explain this, as a much larger clone is one base away. The V and J genes are TRBV12-3 or TRBV12-4 and TRBJ2-5, with 11 bases that match TRBD1. The CDR3 loop spans 17 amino acids. Here the CDR3 DNA reads TGTGCCACCAGCAAAATTAGGACAGGGGGCACAGGAGAGACCCAGTGCTTC. This codes for CATSKIRTGGTGETQCF.

This clonotype has a handful of counts. V usage is TRBV29-1 and J usage is TRBJ2-2; 8 bases line up with TRBD1. The germline CDR1 and CDR2 sequences are SQVTM and ANQGSEA. CDR3 size: 12 residues. Trimming at V came to 6 bases and at J to 7 bases, leaving 4 bases not matched to a gene. The CDR3 sequence is CSVLQGVGELFF. The CDR3 DNA is TGCAGCGTATTACAGGGGGTCGGGGAGCTGTTTTTT.

This clonotype was counted many times. This chain uses TRBV7-8 with TRBJ1-1; 8 nucleotides align to TRBD1. The CDR3 is 16 residues long. V shed 3 bases, J shed 5 bases, and the junction held 11 bases outside the gene matches. Looked up from germline, CDR1 is SGHVS and CDR2 is FQNEAQ. CDR3 coding DNA: TGTGCCAGCAGCTTGGCACCGACAGGGGTAGGAACTGAAGCTTTCTTT. This encodes CASSLAPTGVGTEAFF.

This clonotype appeared many times. The genes are TRBV4-3 and TRBJ2-1; D is unresolved. This CDR3 has 16 residues. Germline V gene data show CDR1 as LGHNA and CDR2 as YSLEER. The V and J ends lost 0 bases and 2 bases respectively, with 11 bases between them. CDR3 bases: TGCGCCAGCAGCCAAGAATGGGCCAGAGCCTACAATGAGCAGTTCTTC. It yields the protein CASSQEWARAYNEQFF.

V usage is TRBV6-5 and J usage is TRBJ1-2; 7 positions agree with TRBD1. Germline loops: CDR1 MNHEY, CDR2 SVGAGI. V lost 4 bases, J lost 4 bases, and 9 bases stayed unmatched. The length of the CDR3 is 15 residues. The CDR3 sequence: CASSLTGNYPYGYTF. The CDR3 DNA follows: TGTGCCAGCAGTTTGACAGGGAACTACCCCTATGGCTACACCTTC.

The V and J genes are TRBV4-3 and TRBJ2-6, with 9 bases fitting TRBD1. The CDR3 consists of 18 residues. Trimming cost V 1 base and J 0 bases; bases outside gene matches: 4. Germline V gene data show CDR1 as LGHNA and CDR2 as YSLEER. CDR3 loop: CASSQAGQGSSGANVLTF. The CDR3, as DNA: TGCGCCAGCAGCCAAGCCGGACAGGGGTCCTCTGGGGCCAACGTCCTGACTTTC.

This clonotype has at least ten counts. This chain links TRBV27 with TRBJ2-4; D is ambiguous. The germline V gene has CDR1 MNHEY and CDR2 SMNVEV (reference sequence). Trimming took 2 bases from V and 0 from J, leaving 11 bases between them. The CDR3 runs 16 residues. CDR3 bases: TGTGCCAGCAGTTTAAGGTCTCTCCTAGCCAAAAACATTCAGTACTTC. Protein product: CASSLRSLLAKNIQYF.

This clonotype was seen at least ten times. V is TRBV12-3 or TRBV12-4 and J is TRBJ1-3; D is ambiguous. This CDR3 region has 14 residues. The V and J ends lost 6 bases and 0 bases respectively, with 9 bases between them. CDR3 in amino acids: CASRIHSSGNTIYF. The CDR3 DNA reads as TGTGCCAGCAGGATACACAGCTCTGGAAACACCATATATTTT.

The chain has TRBV20-1 and TRBJ2-5; 9 bases fit TRBD2. Germline values: CDR1 DFQATT, CDR2 SNEGSKA (reference sequence). The CDR3 runs 12 residues. The CDR3 DNA reads as TGCGCGGGGGGGAGAAGTGGGGAGACCCAGTACTTC. Its translation is CAGGRSGETQYF.

This clonotype was detected ten times or more. V is TRBV9 and J is TRBJ1-1, with D possibly TRBD1 on 5 matching bases. CDR1 and CDR2 from the germline V gene are SGDLS and YYNGEE. The CDR3 is made up of 14 amino acids. V gave up 0 bases and J gave up 4 bases, with 10 bases separating them. The CDR3 reads CASSVVGHLTEAFF. Here the CDR3 DNA reads TGTGCCAGCAGCGTAGTCGGACACCTCACTGAAGCTTTCTTT.

This chain uses TRBV4-3 with TRBJ2-1, with TRBD2 identical over 12 bases. The J segment lost 10 bases and the V segment lost 0 bases, leaving 7 bases of the junction unmatched. The CDR3 has 16 residues. The germline V gene has CDR1 LGHNA and CDR2 YSLEER. CDR3: CASSQDRLAGVEEQFF. The CDR3 coding sequence is TGCGCCAGCAGCCAAGACAGACTAGCGGGGGTCGAGGAGCAGTTCTTC.

V is TRBV2 and J is TRBJ2-6; possible D gene TRBD1, 6 bases. Germline loops: CDR1 SNHLY, CDR2 FYNNEI. Between the trimmed V and J ends, which lost 7 bases and 4 bases, there was a span of 14 bases. The CDR3 loop spans 15 amino acids. CDR3 loop: CASTLTGTGANVLTF. CDR3 DNA sequence: TGTGCCAGCACCCTGACAGGTACCGGGGCCAACGTCCTGACTTTC.

The V call is TRBV5-4, the J call TRBJ2-5; possibly TRBD1 for D (5 bases). Germline-derived CDR1 and CDR2 are SGHNT and YYREEE (reference sequence). The CDR3 spans 16 residues. Trimming cost V 0 bases and J 0 bases, with 12 bases left between them. The CDR3 is CASSLGGSTNQETQYF. The CDR3 region has the DNA TGTGCCAGCAGCTTGGGGGGCAGCACGAACCAAGAGACCCAGTACTTC.

This clonotype was found many times. The chain combines TRBV4-3 with TRBJ2-7; D not certain. Looked up from germline, CDR1 is LGHNA and CDR2 is YSLEER. Trimming left V 0 bases short and J 3 bases short, with 15 bases between. The CDR3 is made up of 16 amino acids. The CDR3 here is CASSQDRGSGYYEQYF. CDR3 DNA: TGCGCCAGCAGCCAAGATCGCGGCTCCGGGTACTACGAGCAGTACTTC.

This clonotype has just a few counts. The chain combines TRBV9 with TRBJ2-5; a weak D match, TRBD1 (6 bases). This CDR3 has 14 residues. The V gene's germline CDR1 is SGDLS and CDR2 YYNGEE. The V end was cut by 0 bases, the J end by 5 bases, with 11 bases between. CDR3 nucleotide sequence: TGTGCCAGCAGCGTAGATAGGGGGAGTGAGACCCAGTACTTC. Encoded protein: CASSVDRGSETQYF.

The chain couples TRBV29-1 to TRBJ2-3; D unresolved. The ends were cut back, 5 bases at V and 3 bases at J, with 15 bases in the middle. CDR3 size: 14 residues. Germline V CDR1 and CDR2: SQVTM, ANQGSEA. The CDR3 loop is CSVPDWVGTDTQYF. The CDR3 bases are TGCAGCGTTCCTGACTGGGTTGGAACAGATACGCAGTATTTT.